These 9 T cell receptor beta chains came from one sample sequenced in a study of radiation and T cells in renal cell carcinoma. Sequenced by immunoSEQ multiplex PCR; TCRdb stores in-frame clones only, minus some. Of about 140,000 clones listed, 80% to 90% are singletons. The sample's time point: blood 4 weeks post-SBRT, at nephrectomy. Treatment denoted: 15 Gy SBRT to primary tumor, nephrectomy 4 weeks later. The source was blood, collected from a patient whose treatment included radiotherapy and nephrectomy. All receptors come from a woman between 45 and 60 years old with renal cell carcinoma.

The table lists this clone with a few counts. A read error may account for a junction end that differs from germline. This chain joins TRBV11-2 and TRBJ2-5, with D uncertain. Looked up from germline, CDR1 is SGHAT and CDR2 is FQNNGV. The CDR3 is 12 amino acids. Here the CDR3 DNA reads TGTGCCAGCGGCTTATATGGAGAGACCCAGTACTTC. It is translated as CASGLYGETQYF.

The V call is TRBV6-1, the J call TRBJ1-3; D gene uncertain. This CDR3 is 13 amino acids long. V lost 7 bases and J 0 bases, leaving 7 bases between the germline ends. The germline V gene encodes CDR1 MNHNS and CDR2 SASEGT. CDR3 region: CASMVHSGNTIYF. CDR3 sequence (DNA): TGTGCCAGCATGGTTCACTCTGGAAACACCATATATTTT.

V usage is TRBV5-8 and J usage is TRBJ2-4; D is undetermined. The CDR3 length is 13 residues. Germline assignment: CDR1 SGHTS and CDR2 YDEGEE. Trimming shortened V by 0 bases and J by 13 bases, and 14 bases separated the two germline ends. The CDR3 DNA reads TGTGCCAGCAGCTTGGAGTTTCTAAGGATCCAGTACTTC. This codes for CASSLEFLRIQYF. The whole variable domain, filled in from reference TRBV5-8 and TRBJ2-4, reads EAGVTQSPTHLIKTRGQQATLRCSPISGHTSVYWYQQALGLGLQFLLWYDEGEERNRGNFPPRFSGRQFPNYSSELNVNALELEDSALYLCASSLEFLRIQYFGAGTRLSVL.

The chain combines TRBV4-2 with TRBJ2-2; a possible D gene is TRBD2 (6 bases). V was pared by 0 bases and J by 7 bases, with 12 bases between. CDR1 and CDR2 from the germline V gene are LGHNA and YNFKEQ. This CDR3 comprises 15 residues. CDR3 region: CASSQDEGGGGELFF. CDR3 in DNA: TGTGCCAGCAGCCAAGATGAGGGAGGAGGCGGGGAGCTGTTTTTT.

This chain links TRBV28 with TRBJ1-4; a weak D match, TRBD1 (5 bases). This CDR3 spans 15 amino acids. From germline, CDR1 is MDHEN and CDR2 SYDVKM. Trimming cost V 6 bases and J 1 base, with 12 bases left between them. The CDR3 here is CASSSPRETNEKLFF. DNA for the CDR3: TGTGCCAGCAGCTCTCCCAGGGAAACTAATGAAAAACTGTTTTTT. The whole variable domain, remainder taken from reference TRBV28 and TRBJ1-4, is DVKVTQSSRYLVKRTGEKVFLECVQDMDHENMFWYRQDPGLGLRLIYFSYDVKMKEKGDIPEGYSVSREKKERFSLILESASTNQTSMYLCASSSPRETNEKLFFGSGTQLSVL.

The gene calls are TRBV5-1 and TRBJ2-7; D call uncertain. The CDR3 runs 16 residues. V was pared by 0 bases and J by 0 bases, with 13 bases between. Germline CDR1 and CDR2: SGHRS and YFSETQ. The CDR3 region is CASSLGAQASSYEQYF. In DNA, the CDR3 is TGCGCCAGCAGCTTGGGAGCGCAGGCGAGCTCCTACGAGCAGTACTTC.

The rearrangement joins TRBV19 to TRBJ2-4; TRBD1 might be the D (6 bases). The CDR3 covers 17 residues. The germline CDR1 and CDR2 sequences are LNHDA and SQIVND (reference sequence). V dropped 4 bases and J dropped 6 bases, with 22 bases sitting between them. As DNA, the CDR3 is TGTGCCAGTAGTACCAGATTTACGGGGACACAGAGAAACATTCAGTACTTC. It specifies CASSTRFTGTQRNIQYF. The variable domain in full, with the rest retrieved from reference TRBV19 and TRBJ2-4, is DGGITQSPKYLFRKEGQNVTLSCEQNLNHDAMYWYRQDPGQGLRLIYYSQIVNDFQKGDIAEGYSVSREKKESFPLTVTSAQKNPTAFYLCASSTRFTGTQRNIQYFGAGTRLSVL.

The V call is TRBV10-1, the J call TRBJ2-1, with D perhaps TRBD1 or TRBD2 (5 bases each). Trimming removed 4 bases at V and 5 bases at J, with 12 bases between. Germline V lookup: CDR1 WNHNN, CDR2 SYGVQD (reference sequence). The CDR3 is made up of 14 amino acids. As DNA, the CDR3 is TGCGCCAGCAGTGGACCAGGGACGGACAATGAGCAGTTCTTC. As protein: CASSGPGTDNEQFF.

Here the CDR3 DNA reads TGTGCCTGGACCCCCAAGGGACGGGCGAACACTGAAGCTTTCTTT. It encodes CAWTPKGRANTEAFF. The gene calls are TRBV30 and TRBJ1-1; D is perhaps TRBD1 (5 bases). The CDR3 covers 15 residues. Per the germline V gene, CDR1 is GTSNPN and CDR2 is SVGIG (reference sequence). V lost 4 bases and J 1 base, leaving 16 bases between the germline ends.